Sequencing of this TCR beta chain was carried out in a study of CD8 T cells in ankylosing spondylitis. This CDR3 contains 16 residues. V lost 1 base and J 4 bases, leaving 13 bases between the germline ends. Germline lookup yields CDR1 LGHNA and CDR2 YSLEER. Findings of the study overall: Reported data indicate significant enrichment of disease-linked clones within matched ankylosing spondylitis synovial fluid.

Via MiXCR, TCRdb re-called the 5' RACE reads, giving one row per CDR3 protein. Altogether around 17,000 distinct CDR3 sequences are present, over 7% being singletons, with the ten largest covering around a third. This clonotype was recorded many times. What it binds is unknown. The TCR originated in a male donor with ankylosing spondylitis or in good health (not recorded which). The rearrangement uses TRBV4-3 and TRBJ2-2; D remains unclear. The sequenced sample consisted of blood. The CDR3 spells CASSQVPGSTTGELFF. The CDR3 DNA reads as TGCGCCAGCAGCCAAGTGCCGGGTTCGACCACCGGGGAGCTGTTTTTT.